Shown below are 5 T cell receptor beta chains from a single sample sequenced in a study of blood T cell repertoires in COVID-19. Produced via immunoSEQ multiplex PCR; TCRdb's table is partial and in-frame only. Here the sample spans around 300,000 clones, 87% being singletons. The sequenced sample was peripheral blood. Every receptor here comes from a young man with active or convalescent COVID-19.

The chain employs TRBV10-1 and TRBJ1-2; 7 positions match TRBD1. CDR3 length: 14 amino acids. CDR1 is WNHNN and CDR2 is SYGVQD in the germline V gene (reference sequence). Unmatched junction bases numbered 5, after V lost 3 bases and J lost 4 bases. CDR3 loop: CASSEDRVGYGYTF. CDR3 coding DNA: TGCGCCAGCAGTGAAGACAGGGTTGGCTATGGCTACACCTTC.

V is TRBV6-2 or TRBV6-3 and J is TRBJ2-1, with 15 bases aligning to TRBD2. The CDR3 contains 17 residues. J gave up 6 bases and V 5 bases, and 8 bases lay outside the gene matches. CDR1 MNHEY and CDR2 SVGEGT come from the germline V gene. The CDR3 DNA reads TGTGCCAGCAGTGGGACTAGCGGGGGGCCTCACCGCAATGAGCAGTTCTTC. Encoded protein: CASSGTSGGPHRNEQFF.

The chain links TRBV28 to TRBJ2-7; D is unresolved. The CDR3 consists of 13 residues. The V end lost 3 bases, the J end lost 5 bases, and 11 bases lay between the germline ends. CDR1 is MDHEN and CDR2 is SYDVKM in the germline V gene. CDR3 sequence reads: CASSLPAVDEQYF. Written as DNA, the CDR3 is TGTGCCAGCAGTTTGCCGGCGGTCGACGAGCAGTACTTC.

This chain joins TRBV7-6 and TRBJ1-1; D is uncertain. Between the trimmed V and J ends, which lost 2 bases and 0 bases, there was a span of 4 bases. Germline lookup yields CDR1 SGHVS and CDR2 FNYEAQ. CDR3 length: 13 amino acids. The CDR3 loop reads CASSLTVNTEAFF. The CDR3 DNA follows: TGTGCCAGCAGCTTAACGGTGAACACTGAAGCTTTCTTT.

The count of this clone is one. CDR3 DNA sequence: TGCGCCAGCAGCTTGGACGGGGGGGCGGAGGCCCGAGGGTACTTC. It codes for CASSLDGGAEARGYF. The J gene is TRBJ2-7, the V gene TRBV5-1, with 8 bases that match TRBD2. The length of the CDR3 is 15 residues. J gave up 12 bases and V 0 bases, and 14 bases lay outside the gene matches. Germline CDR1 SGHRS, CDR2 YFSETQ.